This T cell receptor beta chain came from a study of control samples from healthy donors and cancer patients. Using immunoSEQ multiplex PCR, the repertoire was profiled, and TCRdb retains in-frame clones only, with some absent. The sample has 100,000 to 150,000 clones; 85% to 90% are singletons. V dropped 0 bases and J dropped 5 bases, with 14 bases sitting between them. The germline gives CDR1 SGHRS, CDR2 YFSETQ. This CDR3 spans 16 amino acids. This sequence was found in a man aged 50 to 59 with head and neck cancer. The V gene is TRBV5-1, the J gene TRBJ1-4; perhaps TRBD1 as D (6 bases). Sequencing used PBMCs. The CDR3 reads CASSLAGAQGNEKLFF. CDR3 sequence (DNA): TGCGCCAGCAGCTTGGCAGGGGCCCAAGGGAATGAAAAACTGTTTTTT.